The 22 T cell receptor beta chains listed next were all sequenced from one sample in a study of T-cell memory formation after mild COVID-19. Each CDR3 protein is one row after TCRdb ran MiXCR on the 5' RACE reads. The table includes just over 300,000 distinct CDR3 sequences, approximately 20% detected once. The specimen sequenced was PBMCs or a T cell subset sorted from them (not recorded which). The receptors derive from a man younger than 35 who had mild COVID-19 (a few samples of this study predate the infection). Cell type and time point are not known.

The V and J genes are TRBV10-1 and TRBJ2-3; D not resolved. The V gene lost 4 bases and the J gene lost 6 bases, with 8 bases spanning the gap. This CDR3 has 12 residues. Germline V lookup: CDR1 WNHNN, CDR2 SYGVQD (reference sequence). The CDR3 sequence is CASSGAGDTQYF. The CDR3 DNA sequence: TGCGCCAGCAGTGGTGCCGGGGATACGCAGTATTTT.

The table lists this clonotype with a few counts. J is TRBJ1-2 and V is TRBV10-3; TRBD1 might be the D (6 bases). This CDR3 comprises 17 residues. CDR1 and CDR2 (germline): ENHRY, SYGVKD. Trimming stripped 6 bases from V and 0 bases from J, with 20 bases between. CDR3 region: CAIRTGTMNLANYGYTF. The CDR3 DNA is TGTGCCATCAGAACCGGGACAATGAACCTAGCTAACTATGGCTACACCTTC.

There are a few counts of this clonotype. V gene TRBV29-1 combines with J gene TRBJ1-1, with D unclear. The germline gives CDR1 SQVTM, CDR2 ANQGSEA. This CDR3 has 13 residues. Trimming shortened V by 7 bases and J by 6 bases, and 18 bases separated the two germline ends. CDR3 sequence: CSAVTTGGAEAFF. Written as DNA, the CDR3 is TGCAGCGCCGTCACTACGGGCGGGGCTGAAGCTTTCTTT. The full variable domain, with the rest looked up from reference TRBV29-1 and TRBJ1-1, is SAVISQKPSRDICQRGTSLTIQCQVDSQVTMMFWYRQQPGQSLTLIATANQGSEATYESGFVIDKFPISRPNLTFSTLTVSNMSPEDSSIYLCSAVTTGGAEAFFGQGTRLTVV.

J is TRBJ2-3 and V is TRBV11-2; unclear D gene. Per the germline V gene, CDR1 is SGHAT and CDR2 is FQNNGV. The CDR3 is 16 amino acids. With 1 base removed from V and 1 base from J, the gap between germline ends came to 12 bases. CDR3 residues: CASSLGTSFRTDTQYF. CDR3 DNA sequence: TGTGCCAGCAGCTTAGGAACCAGCTTTCGCACAGATACGCAGTATTTT.

This clonotype was recorded a few times. The chain has TRBV7-9 and TRBJ2-6, with 9 bases matching TRBD1. V lost 5 bases, J lost 2 bases, and 4 bases stayed unmatched. The CDR3 runs 16 residues. CDR1 is SEHNR, CDR2 FQNEAQ, per germline (reference sequence). CDR3 nucleotides: TGTGCCAGCAGCCCGCGGACAGGGGCTGGGGCCAACGTCCTGACTTTC. Amino acids: CASSPRTGAGANVLTF. Looking up the rest from reference TRBV7-9 and TRBJ2-6 gives the full variable domain: DTGVSQNPRHKITKRGQNVTFRCDPISEHNRLYWYRQTLGQGPEFLTYFQNEAQLEKSRLLSDRFSAERPKGSFSTLEIQRTEQGDSAMYLCASSPRTGAGANVLTFGAGSRLTVL.

The rearrangement joins TRBV7-2 to TRBJ2-3; a possible D gene is TRBD2 (5 bases). The CDR3 covers 14 residues. V was cut by 2 bases and J by 7 bases, with 13 bases left in between. Per germline, CDR1 SGHTA and CDR2 FQGNSA. The CDR3 is CASSLSLGVNTQYF. Here the CDR3 DNA reads TGTGCCAGCAGCTTAAGCTTGGGAGTCAATACGCAGTATTTT. The full variable domain, its missing parts supplied by reference TRBV7-2 and TRBJ2-3, is GAGVSQSPSNKVTEKGKDVELRCDPISGHTALYWYRQSLGQGLEFLIYFQGNSAPDKSGLPSDRFSAERTGGSVSTLTIQRTQQEDSAVYLCASSLSLGVNTQYFGPGTRLTVL.

The genes are TRBV7-6 and TRBJ2-3; D gene ambiguous. Germline V CDR1 and CDR2: SGHVS, FNYEAQ. Trimming took 5 bases from V and 7 from J, leaving 19 bases between them. The CDR3 loop spans 15 amino acids. The chain's CDR3 is CASSRPVPNAYTQYF. In DNA, the CDR3 is TGTGCCAGCAGCCGACCGGTGCCTAATGCTTATACGCAGTATTTT.

This clonotype was found a few times. V gene TRBV6-6 combines with J gene TRBJ2-3; D possibly uses TRBD1 or TRBD2 (5 bases each). CDR3 length equals 15 residues. Trimming took 7 bases from V and 2 from J, leaving 16 bases between them. CDR1 and CDR2 from the germline V gene are MNHNY and SVGAGI (reference sequence). CDR3: CASISRDRTTDTQYF. In nucleotides, the CDR3 is TGTGCCAGCATCTCCCGGGACCGAACCACAGATACGCAGTATTTT.

This clonotype was detected many times. The chain employs TRBV7-2 and TRBJ1-6; D not certain. CDR3 length: 15 amino acids. V was pared by 5 bases and J by 4 bases, with 12 bases between. CDR1 is SGHTA, CDR2 FQGNSA, per germline. The CDR3 loop is CASSPPMQYNSPLHF. The CDR3 nucleotides read TGTGCCAGCAGCCCCCCCATGCAGTATAATTCACCCCTCCACTTT.

V gene TRBV19 combines with J gene TRBJ2-1; D perhaps matches TRBD2 (6 bases). The V end was cut by 10 bases, the J end by 4 bases, with 17 bases between. The CDR3 is 14 residues long. Germline assignment: CDR1 LNHDA and CDR2 SQIVND (reference sequence). The CDR3 nucleotides are TGTGCCACCGCCGGTGGACTACCTTACAATGAGCAGTTCTTC. This sequence encodes CATAGGLPYNEQFF.

The DNA of the CDR3 is TGTGCCAGCAGCCCAGGACAGGGGGCGTTTGGCTACACCTTC. This gives the protein CASSPGQGAFGYTF. The rearrangement joins TRBV13 to TRBJ1-2; TRBD1 matches 11 bases. The CDR3 is 14 residues long. Germline values: CDR1 PRHDT, CDR2 FYEKMQ (reference sequence). J was trimmed by 7 bases and V by 5 bases; bases with no gene match: 6. The full variable domain, completed using reference TRBV13 and TRBJ1-2, is AAGVIQSPRHLIKEKRETATLKCYPIPRHDTVYWYQQGPGQDPQFLISFYEKMQSDKGSIPDRFSAQQFSDYHSELNMSSLELGDSALYFCASSPGQGAFGYTFGSGTRLTVV.

V is TRBV5-1 and J is TRBJ2-3, with D hard to call. This CDR3 spans 15 amino acids. The germline V gene encodes CDR1 SGHRS and CDR2 YFSETQ. V was cut by 1 base and J by 0 bases, with 9 bases left in between. CDR3 nucleotide sequence: TGCGCCAGCAGCTTGACGCCTTCTAGCACAGATACGCAGTATTTT. It encodes CASSLTPSSTDTQYF.

The V gene is TRBV12-3 or TRBV12-4, the J gene TRBJ2-5; D not resolved. Trimming took off 5 bases at V and 0 bases at J, with 10 bases between the two ends. The CDR3 length is 14 residues. Here the CDR3 DNA reads TGTGCCAGCAGTCTGAGGACGGACCAAGAGACCCAGTACTTC. It yields the protein CASSLRTDQETQYF.

There are a few counts of this clonotype. This chain links TRBV23-1 with TRBJ2-5, with 12 positions matching TRBD2. Being an ORF, TRBV23-1 has a function that is uncertain. The CDR3 runs to 15 residues. The V and J ends lost 3 bases and 7 bases, in that order; junction bases with no gene match: 6. CDR3 sequence (DNA): TGCGCCAGCAGTCAGAGACTAGCGGGGGAGGTGACCCAGTACTTC. Translation gives CASSQRLAGEVTQYF.

The chain has TRBV6-2 or TRBV6-3 and TRBJ2-7; D remains unclear. This CDR3 has 14 amino acids. The V gene's germline CDR1 is MNHEY and CDR2 SVGEGT. V lost 7 bases to trimming and J lost 0 bases, with 13 bases between them. CDR3 protein: CASMDRLTSYEQYF. CDR3 DNA: TGTGCCAGCATGGACCGGTTGACCTCCTACGAGCAGTACTTC.

V gene TRBV4-2 combines with J gene TRBJ1-6; 7 bases fit TRBD1. With 1 base clipped from V and 9 bases from J, the junction kept 9 bases outside the gene matches. This CDR3 region has 16 residues. In germline, CDR1 is LGHNA, CDR2 YNFKEQ. CDR3 sequence: CASSQGLPGGSSPLHF. CDR3 nucleotides: TGTGCCAGCAGCCAAGGCCTGCCAGGGGGAAGTTCACCCCTCCACTTT.

This clonotype appeared a few times. The genes are TRBV5-1 and TRBJ1-1; D gene ambiguous. Germline V gene sequence: CDR1 SGHRS, CDR2 YFSETQ. This CDR3 has 15 amino acids. Deletions cut 0 bases from V and 1 base from J, with 10 bases between. CDR3 in DNA: TGCGCCAGCAGCTTGGTGGTGACGGAGAACACTGAAGCTTTCTTT. This encodes CASSLVVTENTEAFF.

This clonotype has ten or more counts. The chain recombines TRBV12-3 or TRBV12-4 with TRBJ2-1; the D is unclear. The CDR3 runs 16 residues. Trimming shortened V by 6 bases and J by 1 base, and 16 bases separated the two germline ends. The CDR3 DNA is TGTGCCAGCAGCTTCTCGAGGCGGTTATCCTACAATGAGCAGTTCTTC. Its protein product is CASSFSRRLSYNEQFF.

This clonotype appeared a few times. The J gene is TRBJ2-2, the V gene TRBV12-5, with D maybe TRBD2 (6 bases). CDR1 is LGHNT and CDR2 is FRNRAP in the germline V gene. Deletions cut 6 bases from V and 6 bases from J, with 14 bases between. CDR3 length equals 14 residues. CDR3 sequence (DNA): TGTGCTAGTGGGCTCGGGACTCTAGCCGGGGAGCTGTTTTTT. It codes for CASGLGTLAGELFF.

The chain joins TRBV7-8 to TRBJ2-4; 13 bases line up with TRBD2. Germline CDR1 and CDR2: SGHVS and FQNEAQ. V shed 4 bases and J 1 base; nucleotides not matched to a gene: 10. The CDR3 consists of 19 residues. In DNA form, the CDR3 reads TGTGCCAGCAGCTCACGGACTAGCGGGGGCCCAGGGGCCAAAAACATTCAGTACTTC. Protein: CASSSRTSGGPGAKNIQYF.

This clonotype was detected a few times. The chain carries TRBV12-3 or TRBV12-4 and TRBJ2-2, with D perhaps TRBD2 (6 bases). The CDR3 is 15 residues long. The ends were cut back, 8 bases at V and 2 bases at J, with 15 bases in the middle. The CDR3 nucleotides read TGTGCCAGCGCTCCCTTTAGCGGAAACACCGGGGAGCTGTTTTTT. Amino acids: CASAPFSGNTGELFF.

This clonotype was detected a few times. The chain carries TRBV20-1 and TRBJ2-5, with D tentatively TRBD2 (5 bases). The germline gives CDR1 DFQATT, CDR2 SNEGSKA (reference sequence). The CDR3 loop spans 14 amino acids. The V gene lost 3 bases and the J gene lost 5 bases, with 16 bases spanning the gap. The CDR3 loop reads CSASTGLVRETQYF. CDR3 nucleotide sequence: TGCAGTGCTAGTACGGGGTTGGTGAGGGAGACCCAGTACTTC.